A selection of T cell receptor beta chains follows, all from one sample in a study of cytomegalovirus exposure and HLA in healthy donors. Sequenced by immunoSEQ multiplex PCR; TCRdb stores in-frame clones only, minus some. The profile shows roughly 190,000 clones, more than 65% of them singletons. Sequenced: PBMCs. Receptors were obtained from a man aged 40-49 years in good health and CMV-seropositive. The CDR3 runs from the conserved cysteine through the conserved F or W. The D gene is left open where the match is weak. The size entry is marked missing in some rows and otherwise reads once, few, many or a size class.

d_call: NA
j_call: TRBJ1-2
v_call: TRBV6-1
clone_size: few
cdr3_nt: TGTGCCAGCAGTTATTCCGGGTCCCTCAATGGCTACACCTTC
cdr3_aa: CASSYSGSLNGYTF

d_call: TRBD1
j_call: TRBJ1-1
v_call: TRBV7-3
clone_size: NA
cdr3_nt: TGTGCCAGCAGCTTAAGCGGACAGGGGAACACTGAAGCTTTCTTT
cdr3_aa: CASSLSGQGNTEAFF

d_call: TRBD2
j_call: TRBJ2-3
v_call: TRBV13
clone_size: NA
cdr3_nt: TGTGCCAGCAGCTTAAGGTTCGGGGGAGGGCCCCCAGATACGCAGTATTTT
cdr3_aa: CASSLRFGGGPPDTQYF

d_call: NA
j_call: TRBJ2-5
v_call: TRBV15
clone_size: NA
cdr3_nt: TGTGCCACCAGCGAGGGAGAGACCCAGTACTTC
cdr3_aa: CATSEGETQYF

d_call: NA
j_call: TRBJ1-1
v_call: TRBV10-3
clone_size: NA
cdr3_nt: TGTGCCATCAGTGAGTATCAGGGGTCAGGGTCTTTCTTT
cdr3_aa: CAISEYQGSGSFF

d_call: TRBD1
j_call: TRBJ1-1
v_call: TRBV7-9
clone_size: NA
cdr3_nt: TGTGCCAGCAGCTCGATACGAGAGGACAGGGACGCTTTCTTT
cdr3_aa: CASSSIREDRDAFF

d_call: NA
j_call: TRBJ2-1
v_call: TRBV27
clone_size: NA
cdr3_nt: TGTGCCAGCAGCTTGTCCCAGTCGCGCAGGGAGCAGTTCTTC
cdr3_aa: CASSLSQSRREQFF

d_call: NA
j_call: TRBJ2-2
v_call: TRBV5-1
clone_size: NA
cdr3_nt: TGCGCCAGCAGCTTGCAGGATCGTGACACCGGGGAGCTGTTTTTT
cdr3_aa: CASSLQDRDTGELFF

d_call: NA
j_call: TRBJ1-1
v_call: TRBV11-2
clone_size: NA
cdr3_nt: TGTGCCAGCAGCCAGCGGGACACTGAAGCTTTCTTT
cdr3_aa: CASSQRDTEAFF

d_call: NA
j_call: TRBJ2-7
v_call: TRBV4-2
clone_size: few
cdr3_nt: TGTGCCAGCAGCCAAGACCCGGACAGCGGCGAGCAGTACTTC
cdr3_aa: CASSQDPDSGEQYF

d_call: NA
j_call: TRBJ1-3
v_call: TRBV4-2
clone_size: NA
cdr3_nt: TGTGCCAGCAGCCAAGCCCCTCCCGCGGCTGGAAACACCATATATTTT
cdr3_aa: CASSQAPPAAGNTIYF

d_call: NA
j_call: TRBJ2-3
v_call: TRBV29-1
clone_size: NA
cdr3_nt: TGCAGCCTACCCGGGGGAGATACGCAGTATTTT
cdr3_aa: CSLPGGDTQYF

d_call: NA
j_call: TRBJ2-2
v_call: TRBV5-5
clone_size: NA
cdr3_nt: TGTGCCAGCAGCTTGTATGGCAGAAACACCGGGGAGCTGTTTTTT
cdr3_aa: CASSLYGRNTGELFF

d_call: TRBD2
j_call: TRBJ2-5
v_call: TRBV5-4
clone_size: NA
cdr3_nt: TGTGCCAGCAGCTTGTTGGCGGGAGGCGGCGAGACCCAGTACTTC
cdr3_aa: CASSLLAGGGETQYF

d_call: TRBD2
j_call: TRBJ2-7
v_call: TRBV29-1
clone_size: NA
cdr3_nt: TGCAGCGCCACCGATTCGGCTAGCGGGGTCGACGAGCAGTACTTC
cdr3_aa: CSATDSASGVDEQYF

d_call: TRBD2
j_call: TRBJ2-1
v_call: TRBV27
clone_size: NA
cdr3_nt: TGTGCCAGCAGGGCGGGAGTATCCTACAATGAGCAGTTCTTC
cdr3_aa: CASRAGVSYNEQFF

d_call: TRBD2
j_call: TRBJ2-2
v_call: TRBV19
clone_size: NA
cdr3_nt: TGTGCCAGTAGTATAACTAGCGCCTACACCGGGGAGCTGTTTTTT
cdr3_aa: CASSITSAYTGELFF

d_call: NA
j_call: TRBJ1-2
v_call: TRBV9
clone_size: NA
cdr3_nt: TGTGCCAGCAGCCCCGTGGCAGGGATGGACTATGGCTACACCTTC
cdr3_aa: CASSPVAGMDYGYTF

d_call: TRBD2
j_call: TRBJ2-2
v_call: TRBV4-1
clone_size: NA
cdr3_nt: TGCGCCAGCAGCCGGAACCCGGGACTAGCAGTCGCCGGGGAGCTGTTTTTT
cdr3_aa: CASSRNPGLAVAGELFF

d_call: TRBD1
j_call: TRBJ2-1
v_call: TRBV7-9
clone_size: NA
cdr3_nt: TGTGCCAGCAGCTTAGAGGGGACAGGGGGCAATGAGCAGTTCTTC
cdr3_aa: CASSLEGTGGNEQFF

d_call: TRBD2
j_call: TRBJ2-5
v_call: TRBV10-2
clone_size: few
cdr3_nt: TGCGCCAGCAGTGATTTTGGTGCGGGGGGGCGGAAGACCCAGTACTTC
cdr3_aa: CASSDFGAGGRKTQYF

d_call: TRBD1
j_call: TRBJ2-3
v_call: TRBV6-4
clone_size: NA
cdr3_nt: TGTGCCAGCAGTGAATTTCCCGAGAGGGGACAGGGAGCTAATTCTGATACGCAGTATTTT
cdr3_aa: CASSEFPERGQGANSDTQYF

d_call: NA
j_call: TRBJ2-1
v_call: TRBV28
clone_size: NA
cdr3_nt: TGTGCCAGCAGTTTGCAGGGATTCCATGAGCAGTTCTTC
cdr3_aa: CASSLQGFHEQFF

d_call: NA
j_call: TRBJ2-5
v_call: TRBV11-3
clone_size: NA
cdr3_nt: TGTGCCAGCAGCGGGGGCTCACAAGAGACCCAGTACTTC
cdr3_aa: CASSGGSQETQYF

d_call: NA
j_call: TRBJ1-5
v_call: TRBV7-9
clone_size: NA
cdr3_nt: TGTGCCAGCAGTCTTGCGACCGGGATGGGGCCCCAGCATTTT
cdr3_aa: CASSLATGMGPQHF

d_call: NA
j_call: TRBJ2-2
v_call: TRBV7-9
clone_size: NA
cdr3_nt: TGTGCCAGCAGCTTAGCGGAGGCGGTCACCGGGGAGCTGTTTTTT
cdr3_aa: CASSLAEAVTGELFF

d_call: NA
j_call: TRBJ2-5
v_call: TRBV21-1
clone_size: NA
cdr3_nt: TGTGCCAGCGGGGACAGGAGACAAGAGACCCAGTACTTC
cdr3_aa: CASGDRRQETQYF

d_call: NA
j_call: TRBJ1-1
v_call: TRBV6-1
clone_size: NA
cdr3_nt: TGTGCCAGCAGTGAATTAGGGGATGGGACTGAAGCTTTCTTT
cdr3_aa: CASSELGDGTEAFF

d_call: TRBD2
j_call: TRBJ2-7
v_call: TRBV7-2
clone_size: NA
cdr3_nt: TGTGCCAGCAGCTTAGCAAGGGGCGGGAGGGTTTACGAGCAGTACTTC
cdr3_aa: CASSLARGGRVYEQYF

d_call: NA
j_call: TRBJ1-2
v_call: TRBV25-1
clone_size: NA
cdr3_nt: TGTGCCAGCAGTCCCCGAAAGGAAGAGGGGGAGTATGGCTACACCTTC
cdr3_aa: CASSPRKEEGEYGYTF

d_call: TRBD1
j_call: TRBJ2-1
v_call: TRBV14
clone_size: few
cdr3_nt: TGTGCCAGCAGCCAAGACCGGGACAGGGGGCTCACGTTTGAGCAGTTCTTC
cdr3_aa: CASSQDRDRGLTFEQFF

d_call: NA
j_call: TRBJ2-5
v_call: TRBV6-5
clone_size: few
cdr3_nt: TGTGCCAGCAGTTCCAGTGACAGCCTGGGGGAGACCCAGTACTTC
cdr3_aa: CASSSSDSLGETQYF

d_call: NA
j_call: TRBJ1-4
v_call: TRBV6-1
clone_size: NA
cdr3_nt: TGTGCCAGCAGTGTTAGGACGGAGGGTATGTCGGAAAAACTGTTTTTT
cdr3_aa: CASSVRTEGMSEKLFF

d_call: TRBD1
j_call: TRBJ2-7
v_call: TRBV9
clone_size: few
cdr3_nt: TGTGCCAGCAGCGTAGGGGGACAGGGGTTGAACGAGCAGTACTTC
cdr3_aa: CASSVGGQGLNEQYF

d_call: TRBD1
j_call: TRBJ1-2
v_call: TRBV5-1
clone_size: few
cdr3_nt: TGCGCCAGCAGCCCCTACCTCACAGGGGGCGATGGCTACACCTTC
cdr3_aa: CASSPYLTGGDGYTF

d_call: TRBD2
j_call: TRBJ2-2
v_call: TRBV9
clone_size: NA
cdr3_nt: TGTGCCAGCAGCGTAGCGGGGGGGCACGGCGGGGAGCTGTTTTTT
cdr3_aa: CASSVAGGHGGELFF

d_call: NA
j_call: TRBJ2-7
v_call: TRBV30
clone_size: NA
cdr3_nt: TGTGCCTGGAGTGTACGGGAGCAGTACTTC
cdr3_aa: CAWSVREQYF

d_call: TRBD2
j_call: TRBJ2-2
v_call: TRBV6-4
clone_size: once
cdr3_nt: TGTGCCAGCAGATCTTCCCCGGGGGGATCGAACACCGGGGAGCTGTTTTTT
cdr3_aa: CASRSSPGGSNTGELFF

d_call: NA
j_call: TRBJ1-1
v_call: TRBV15
clone_size: NA
cdr3_nt: TGTGCCACCCGCGCTGCGCGGAGACTGAACACTGAAGCTTTCTTT
cdr3_aa: CATRAARRLNTEAFF

d_call: NA
j_call: TRBJ2-7
v_call: TRBV4-2
clone_size: NA
cdr3_nt: TGTGCCAGCAGCCAAGATCTGGGGGGGGCCGCCTACGAGCAGTACTTC
cdr3_aa: CASSQDLGGAAYEQYF

d_call: NA
j_call: TRBJ2-1
v_call: TRBV6-5
clone_size: NA
cdr3_nt: TGTGCCAGCAGTTACGGAGGGGCCTACAATGAGCAGTTCTTC
cdr3_aa: CASSYGGAYNEQFF

d_call: NA
j_call: TRBJ1-5
v_call: TRBV19
clone_size: NA
cdr3_nt: TGTGCCAGTAGTAGGGGGGGGCGCCGATATAGCAATCAGCCCCAGCATTTT
cdr3_aa: CASSRGGRRYSNQPQHF

d_call: NA
j_call: TRBJ1-6
v_call: TRBV2
clone_size: NA
cdr3_nt: TGTGCCAGCAGTGGGGGACTGAATAATTCACCCCTCCACTTT
cdr3_aa: CASSGGLNNSPLHF

d_call: NA
j_call: TRBJ2-1
v_call: TRBV9
clone_size: NA
cdr3_nt: TGTGCCAGCAGCGTAGGGGAGCCCAACCCCTACAATGAGCAGTTCTTC
cdr3_aa: CASSVGEPNPYNEQFF

d_call: TRBD1
j_call: TRBJ1-1
v_call: TRBV7-9
clone_size: NA
cdr3_nt: TGTTCCAGCAGCTCGGGACAGGGGACGAACACTGAAGCTTTCTTT
cdr3_aa: CSSSSGQGTNTEAFF

d_call: TRBD1
j_call: TRBJ1-1
v_call: TRBV6-1
clone_size: NA
cdr3_nt: TGTGCCACCAGGACAGGTCTGAACACTGAAGCTTTCTTT
cdr3_aa: CATRTGLNTEAFF

d_call: NA
j_call: TRBJ2-1
v_call: TRBV2
clone_size: NA
cdr3_nt: TGTGCCAGCAGTGAAGGTCGGGGTGAGCAGTTCTTC
cdr3_aa: CASSEGRGEQFF

d_call: TRBD1
j_call: TRBJ2-7
v_call: TRBV4-2
clone_size: NA
cdr3_nt: TGTGCCAGCAGCCAAGAGAGGGGGCGCGCGACCGAGCAGTACTTC
cdr3_aa: CASSQERGRATEQYF